This T cell receptor beta chain was retrieved from a study of cytomegalovirus exposure and HLA in healthy donors. Whole-study findings and limits: Confirmation was obtained in vitro that three CMV-associated chains are specific for CMV antigens. Researchers reportedly found TCR beta sequences accurately predicted most subjects' HLA-A and HLA-B alleles.

Trimming removed 3 bases at V and 7 bases at J, with 15 bases between. The V gene's germline CDR1 is SNHLY and CDR2 FYNNEI. CDR3 size: 14 residues. The study ran its PCR with 60 Vbeta and 13 Jbeta primers. Per the original data handling: In a later analysis, around 10 million of tens of millions of unique beta chains occurred in at least two donors. The data were produced by immunoSEQ multiplex PCR, yet TCRdb's version contains in-frame clones alone and is incomplete. V, J and clone size are those of that table, while D and trimming were read from the DNA. The table has 60,000 to 100,000 clones, more than 60% seen once. About this clone: Its antigen is as yet unknown.

The source is a male donor in good health and CMV-seropositive. The sequencing sample was made of PBMCs. This chain joins TRBV2 and TRBJ1-2; tentative D call: TRBD1 (6 bases). DNA of the CDR3: TGTGCCAGCAGTGATCTCAGGGGCTCGTTTGGCTACACCTTC. Amino acid sequence: CASSDLRGSFGYTF.